This T cell receptor (beta chain) was captured in a study of blood T cell repertoires in COVID-19. Whole-study context: Whether acute or convalescent, the COVID-19 samples came from the United States, Italy and Spain.

The V end lost 5 bases, the J end lost 1 base, and 15 bases lay between the germline ends. Germline V gene lookup returns CDR1 SGHNT and CDR2 YYREEE (reference sequence). The CDR3 consists of 15 residues. Study processing details: Estimated nucleated cell counts came from reference gene primer amplification. The protocol was immunoSEQ multiplex PCR, while the TCRdb copy is restricted to in-frame clones and leaves out a portion. V and J calls and clone size are given by that table; D and trimming were obtained from the DNA. The data show about 160,000 clones, approximately 92% seen once. The source is a woman aged 45 to 65 with acute or convalescent COVID-19. This chain links TRBV5-4 with TRBJ1-1; D gene unclear. Sequencing was performed on peripheral blood. CDR3 nucleotide sequence: TGTGCCAGCAGTCTGAGGGTGGGAAGGAACACTGAAGCTTTCTTT. Translated, it gives CASSLRVGRNTEAFF. Using reference TRBV5-4 and TRBJ1-1 for the parts outside the CDR3, the full variable domain is ETGVTQSPTHLIKTRGQQVTLRCSSQSGHNTVSWYQQALGQGPQFIFQYYREEENGRGNFPPRFSGLQFPNYSSELNVNALELDDSALYLCASSLRVGRNTEAFFGQGTRLTVV.